This TCR beta chain was sequenced for a study of blood T cell repertoires in COVID-19. Looking at the study overall: Sources were T cells, B-cell-depleted T cells, or PBMCs; the material itself was cDNA or gDNA.

Authors' processing steps: Amplification of reference gene primers provided the estimated nucleated cell counts. This table comes from immunoSEQ multiplex PCR, and its TCRdb copy is limited to in-frame clones, with some not included. V, J and clone size were drawn from that table, and D and trimming were deduced from the DNA. The sample lists about 430,000 clones; approximately 90% were seen once. The CDR3 has 15 residues. Trimming shortened V by 3 bases and J by 5 bases, and 16 bases separated the two germline ends. CDR1 is MDHEN, CDR2 SYDVKM, per germline. This clone is a singleton in its sample. The clonotype was recovered from a young woman who had been exposed to COVID-19. The rearrangement uses TRBV28 and TRBJ1-2; D possibly corresponds to TRBD1 (6 bases). Sequenced sample: PBMCs or T cells enriched from blood (not recorded which). DNA of the CDR3: TGTGCCAGCAGTTTCTTTCGCGGCCAGGGGTATGGCTACACCTTC. Residues: CASSFFRGQGYGYTF.